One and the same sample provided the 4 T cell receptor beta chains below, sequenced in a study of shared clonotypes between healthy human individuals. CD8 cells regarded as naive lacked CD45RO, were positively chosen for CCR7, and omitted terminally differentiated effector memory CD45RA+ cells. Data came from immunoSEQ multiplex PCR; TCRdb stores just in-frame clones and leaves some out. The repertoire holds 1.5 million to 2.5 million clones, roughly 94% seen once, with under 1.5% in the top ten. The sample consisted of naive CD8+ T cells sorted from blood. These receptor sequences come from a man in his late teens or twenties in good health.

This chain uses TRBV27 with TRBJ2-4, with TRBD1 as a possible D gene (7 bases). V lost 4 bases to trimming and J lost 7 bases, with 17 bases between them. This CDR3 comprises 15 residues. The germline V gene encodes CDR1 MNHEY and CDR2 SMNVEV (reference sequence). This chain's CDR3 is CASSSRSGGGNIQYF. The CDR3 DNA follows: TGTGCCAGCAGTTCCCGGTCCGGAGGGGGCAACATTCAGTACTTC.

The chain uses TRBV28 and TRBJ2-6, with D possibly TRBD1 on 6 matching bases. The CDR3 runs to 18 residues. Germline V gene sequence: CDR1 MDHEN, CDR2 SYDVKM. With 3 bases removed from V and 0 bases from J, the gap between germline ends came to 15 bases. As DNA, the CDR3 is TGTGCCAGCAGTTTCGCGGCAGGGGAATTCTCTGGGGCCAACGTCCTGACTTTC. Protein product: CASSFAAGEFSGANVLTF.

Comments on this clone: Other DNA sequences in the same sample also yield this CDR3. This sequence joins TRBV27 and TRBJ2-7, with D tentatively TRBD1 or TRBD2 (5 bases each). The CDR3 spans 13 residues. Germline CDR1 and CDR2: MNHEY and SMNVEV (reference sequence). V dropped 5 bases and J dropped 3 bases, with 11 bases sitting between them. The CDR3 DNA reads TGTGCCAGCAGTACATCTGGGGGCTACGAGCAGTACTTC. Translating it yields CASSTSGGYEQYF.

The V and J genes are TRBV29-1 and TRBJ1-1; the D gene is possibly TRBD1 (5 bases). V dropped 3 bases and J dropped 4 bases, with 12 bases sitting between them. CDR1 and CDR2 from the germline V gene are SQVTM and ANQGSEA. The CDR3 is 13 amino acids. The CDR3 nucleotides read TGCAGCGTTGAGGGCAGGGTGGGCACTGAAGCTTTCTTT. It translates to CSVEGRVGTEAFF.